The 28 T cell receptor beta chains presented below share a single source sample, sequenced in a study of T-cell reconstitution after alpha-beta-depleted transplantation in children. This sample's TCRbeta library carried unique molecular identifier barcodes. TCRdb analysed the PCR reads with MiXCR anew, one entry per CDR3 protein. The repertoire holds approximately 110,000 distinct CDR3 sequences, with roughly 23% as singletons. The sequences come from PBMCs, mostly from graft donor cells, collected 180 days after TCRalphabeta/CD19-depleted stem cell transplant. The source of these receptors is a male patient aged 2-9 years who had a stem cell transplant for chronic granulomatous disease, so the T cells may come from the graft donor.

This clonotype has more than one count but fewer than ten. The chain employs TRBV5-1 and TRBJ2-3, with D hard to call. This CDR3 spans 14 amino acids. V shed 1 base and J shed 3 bases, with 9 bases lying between them. Germline V gives CDR1 SGHRS, CDR2 YFSETQ. The CDR3 region has the DNA TGCGCCAGCAGCTTGTTTGGTCAGACAGATACGCAGTATTTT. This gives the protein CASSLFGQTDTQYF. The full variable domain, in which reference TRBV5-1 and TRBJ2-3 provide the parts outside the CDR3, is KAGVTQTPRYLIKTRGQQVTLSCSPISGHRSVSWYQQTPGQGLQFLFEYFSETQRNKGNFPGRFSGRQFSNSRSEMNVSTLELGDSALYLCASSLFGQTDTQYFGPGTRLTVL.

V and J are TRBV12-3 or TRBV12-4 and TRBJ2-5; the D is unclear. Trimming left V 2 bases short and J 5 bases short, with 15 bases between. The CDR3 length is 15 residues. CDR3: CASSLMTIPGETQYF. The CDR3 nucleotides are TGTGCCAGCAGTTTAATGACAATCCCTGGGGAGACCCAGTACTTC.

This clonotype was found many times. The chain employs TRBV2 and TRBJ1-5; 7 bases are a match to TRBD1. CDR1 and CDR2 (germline): SNHLY, FYNNEI. The CDR3 has 15 residues. V lost 6 bases to trimming and J lost 4 bases; unmatched junction nucleotides: 9. The CDR3: CASSLQGTANQPQHF. The CDR3 DNA sequence: TGTGCCAGCAGCCTCCAGGGGACAGCGAATCAGCCCCAGCATTTT. Based on the CDR3 plus reference TRBV2 and TRBJ1-5, the full variable domain is EPEVTQTPSHQVTQMGQEVILRCVPISNHLYFYWYRQILGQKVEFLVSFYNNEISEKSEIFDDQFSVERPDGSNFTLKIRSTKLEDSAMYFCASSLQGTANQPQHFGDGTRLSIL.

The chain recombines TRBV7-2 with TRBJ1-2; maybe TRBD1 (6 bases). The V and J ends lost 5 bases and 3 bases respectively, with 10 bases between them. This CDR3 is built from 13 residues. Germline V lookup: CDR1 SGHTA, CDR2 FQGNSA. As DNA, the CDR3 is TGTGCCAGCAGCCCAGGGGTTGACTATGGCTACACCTTC. It encodes CASSPGVDYGYTF.

This clonotype showed up just a few times. The rearrangement links TRBV3-1 to TRBJ2-1, with 7 bases aligning to TRBD2. V lost 0 bases to trimming and J lost 3 bases; unmatched junction nucleotides: 5. The CDR3 spans 16 residues. Germline lookup yields CDR1 LGHDT and CDR2 YNNKEL (reference sequence). The CDR3 nucleotides read TGTGCCAGCAGCCAAGATCTGAGGGAGGGCTACAATGAGCAGTTCTTC. Translating it yields CASSQDLREGYNEQFF.

At least ten counts were recorded for this clonotype. The V call is TRBV12-3 or TRBV12-4, the J call TRBJ2-3; 9 nucleotides align to TRBD2. V lost 6 bases and J lost 5; bases outside the gene matches: 6. The CDR3 has 14 amino acids. The CDR3: CASRLAGLGDTQYF. CDR3 DNA: TGTGCCAGCAGGCTAGCGGGGCTGGGAGATACGCAGTATTTT.

This chain's CDR3 is CASSRHRTVYEQYF. In DNA, the CDR3 is TGTGCCAGCAGTCGCCACCGGACAGTCTACGAGCAGTACTTC. This chain links TRBV12-3 or TRBV12-4 with TRBJ2-7; D is perhaps TRBD1 (6 bases). Trimming cost V 5 bases and J 3 bases, with 14 bases left between them. The CDR3 is 14 amino acids.

This clonotype has ten or more counts. The genes are TRBV7-9 and TRBJ1-4; TRBD1 is a possible D gene (5 bases). This CDR3 comprises 15 residues. The V end lost 5 bases, the J end lost 8 bases, and 18 bases lay between the germline ends. Germline-derived CDR1 and CDR2 are SEHNR and FQNEAQ (reference sequence). CDR3 nucleotides: TGTGCCAGCAGCCCTGAGGGACTAAAAGCGGAAAAACTGTTTTTT. Translation: CASSPEGLKAEKLFF.

J is TRBJ2-7 and V is TRBV27; D unclear. Trimming pared 6 bases from V and 0 bases from J, leaving 12 bases between. CDR3 size: 14 residues. In germline, CDR1 is MNHEY, CDR2 SMNVEV (reference sequence). CDR3 nucleotides: TGTGCCAGCAGGAAACTGGGAACCTCCTACGAGCAGTACTTC. Amino acid sequence: CASRKLGTSYEQYF.

V usage is TRBV7-2 and J usage is TRBJ2-5; 10 bases fit TRBD2. With V trimmed by 5 bases and J by 5 bases, 14 bases remained unmatched. The germline V gene encodes CDR1 SGHTA and CDR2 FQGNSA. The CDR3 contains 17 residues. CDR3 sequence reads: CASSPTTSGKAWETQYF. In DNA form, the CDR3 reads TGTGCCAGCAGCCCGACTACTAGCGGGAAAGCTTGGGAGACCCAGTACTTC.

This clonotype was seen more than once but under ten times. The V gene is TRBV5-1, the J gene TRBJ2-5; D tentatively reads TRBD1 or TRBD2 (6 bases each). CDR1 SGHRS and CDR2 YFSETQ come from the germline V gene. V was shortened by 4 bases and J by 3 bases, with 10 bases between the two germline ends. The length of the CDR3 is 13 residues. The CDR3 sequence is CASSGGTKETQYF. Here the CDR3 DNA reads TGCGCCAGCAGCGGAGGGACAAAAGAGACCCAGTACTTC. Filled out from reference TRBV5-1 and TRBJ2-5, the complete variable domain reads KAGVTQTPRYLIKTRGQQVTLSCSPISGHRSVSWYQQTPGQGLQFLFEYFSETQRNKGNFPGRFSGRQFSNSRSEMNVSTLELGDSALYLCASSGGTKETQYFGPGTRLLVL.

This clonotype was counted between two and nine times. V usage is TRBV5-6 and J usage is TRBJ1-5; perhaps TRBD1 as D (5 bases). CDR1 SGHDT and CDR2 YYEEEE come from the germline V gene. With 0 bases removed from V and 8 bases from J, the gap between germline ends came to 12 bases. This CDR3 contains 14 residues. This chain's CDR3 is CASSLAGGTKPQHF. The CDR3 coding sequence is TGTGCCAGCAGCTTGGCCGGGGGTACAAAGCCCCAGCATTTT.

This clonotype has ten or more counts. The chain joins TRBV7-9 to TRBJ2-3; TRBD1 aligns across 10 bases. The CDR3 has 16 residues. Germline V gene data show CDR1 as SEHNR and CDR2 as FQNEAQ (reference sequence). J was trimmed by 6 bases and V by 1 base; bases with no gene match: 7. CDR3 residues: CASSLGDRGFGDTQYF. The CDR3 DNA sequence: TGTGCCAGCAGCTTAGGGGACAGGGGTTTCGGGGATACGCAGTATTTT. Looking up the rest from reference TRBV7-9 and TRBJ2-3 gives the full variable domain: DTGVSQNPRHKITKRGQNVTFRCDPISEHNRLYWYRQTLGQGPEFLTYFQNEAQLEKSRLLSDRFSAERPKGSFSTLEIQRTEQGDSAMYLCASSLGDRGFGDTQYFGPGTRLTVL.

The chain is built from TRBV25-1 and TRBJ2-1; D ambiguous. V was clipped by 5 bases and J by 9 bases, with 14 bases between them. This CDR3 comprises 13 residues. Germline-derived CDR1 and CDR2 are MGHDK and SYGVNS. The CDR3 DNA follows: TGTGCCAGCAGTCCAATCTGGATTGGTGAGCAGTTCTTC. This gives the protein CASSPIWIGEQFF.

This clonotype was counted between two and nine times. V gene TRBV4-3 combines with J gene TRBJ2-1; the match to TRBD2 covers 13 bases. Germline loops: CDR1 LGHNA, CDR2 YSLEER. Trimming cost V 0 bases and J 9 bases; bases outside gene matches: 5. This CDR3 comprises 16 residues. This CDR3 is CASSQDWTSGRGEQFF. In DNA form, the CDR3 reads TGCGCCAGCAGCCAAGATTGGACTAGCGGGAGAGGTGAGCAGTTCTTC.

Ten or more counts support this clonotype. The genes are TRBV20-1 and TRBJ2-1, with 15 nucleotides matching TRBD2. Germline trimming cut 6 bases from V and 4 bases from J; bases unmatched to any gene: 4. Per the germline V gene, CDR1 is DFQATT and CDR2 is SNEGSKA (reference sequence). The CDR3 sequence is 15 residues long. The CDR3 spells CSASGTSGRYNEQFF. The DNA of the CDR3 is TGCAGTGCCTCAGGGACTAGCGGGAGGTACAATGAGCAGTTCTTC.

The table lists this clonotype with a few counts. The chain has TRBV6-2 or TRBV6-3 and TRBJ2-1, with D possibly matching TRBD2 (7 bases). CDR1 MNHEY and CDR2 SVGEGT come from the germline V gene. The CDR3 spans 15 residues. Deletions cut 7 bases from V and 2 bases from J, with 15 bases between. CDR3 residues: CASKVGGGPYNEQFF. The CDR3 region has the DNA TGTGCCAGCAAGGTCGGCGGGGGCCCCTACAATGAGCAGTTCTTC.

This clonotype has ten or more counts. The chain has TRBV12-3 or TRBV12-4 and TRBJ2-3; D gene ambiguous. The CDR3 spans 12 residues. With 1 base removed from V and 2 bases from J, the gap between germline ends came to 1 base. The CDR3 nucleotides read TGTGCCAGCAGTTTAGACACAGATACGCAGTATTTT. It yields the protein CASSLDTDTQYF.

This clonotype was detected ten times or more. This sequence joins TRBV10-1 and TRBJ2-1, with TRBD2 matching 8 bases. CDR3 length: 14 amino acids. V trimming: 4 bases; J trimming: 8 bases; junction bases outside the gene matches: 7. Germline values: CDR1 WNHNN, CDR2 SYGVQD (reference sequence). The CDR3 DNA reads TGCGCCAGCAGTGGGCCGAGCGGGAGCCATGAGCAGTTCTTC. It codes for CASSGPSGSHEQFF.

This clonotype occurred a few times. The chain recombines TRBV7-6 with TRBJ2-6; D remains ambiguous. CDR1 and CDR2 (germline): SGHVS, FNYEAQ. CDR3 length equals 16 residues. The germline V and J ends were trimmed by 4 bases and 1 base, with 11 bases remaining between them. This chain's CDR3 is CASSSPWRSGANVLTF. Here the CDR3 DNA reads TGTGCCAGCAGCTCCCCTTGGCGTTCTGGGGCCAACGTCCTGACTTTC. Based on the CDR3 plus reference TRBV7-6 and TRBJ2-6, the full variable domain is GAGVSQSPRYKVTKRGQDVALRCDPISGHVSLYWYRQALGQGPEFLTYFNYEAQQDKSGLPNDRFSAERPEGSISTLTIQRTEQRDSAMYRCASSSPWRSGANVLTFGAGSRLTVL.

In this sample, this clonotype turned up many times. This rearrangement joins TRBV29-1 to TRBJ2-1; 9 nucleotides match TRBD2. This CDR3 comprises 21 residues. The germline V gene encodes CDR1 SQVTM and CDR2 ANQGSEA. V was clipped by 3 bases and J by 0 bases; unmatched bases: 21. The CDR3 bases are TGCAGCGTTGACGGGCTAGCGGGACGTTCCTCCCCTCCGAGCTCCTACAATGAGCAGTTCTTC. Amino acid sequence: CSVDGLAGRSSPPSSYNEQFF.

This clonotype was detected only a few times. The chain is built from TRBV12-3 or TRBV12-4 and TRBJ2-7; D not certain. Trimming took off 5 bases at V and 4 bases at J, with 9 bases between the two ends. The CDR3 contains 12 residues. The CDR3 DNA follows: TGTGCCAGCAGTCAGGACGGGTACGAGCAGTACTTC. It yields the protein CASSQDGYEQYF.

The chain is built from TRBV7-8 and TRBJ2-7; 10 bases map to TRBD2. CDR3 length: 15 amino acids. The germline V gene encodes CDR1 SGHVS and CDR2 FQNEAQ. The ends lost 7 bases at V and 3 bases at J; junction bases unmatched: 9. The CDR3 protein is CASTLLAGENYEQYF. As DNA, the CDR3 is TGTGCCAGCACCCTTCTAGCGGGAGAAAACTACGAGCAGTACTTC.

This clonotype was counted at least ten times. The V gene is TRBV7-6, the J gene TRBJ2-7; no reliable D call. Trimming took 4 bases from V and 7 from J, leaving 11 bases between them. The CDR3 runs 12 residues. From germline, CDR1 is SGHVS and CDR2 FNYEAQ. CDR3 nucleotides: TGTGCCAGCAGCTCGCTGACTCAGGAGCAGTACTTC. It yields the protein CASSSLTQEQYF.

This clonotype was detected only a few times. The chain joins TRBV6-1 to TRBJ2-6; no clear D. V shed 6 bases and J shed 0 bases, with 9 bases lying between them. Germline values: CDR1 MNHNS, CDR2 SASEGT. This CDR3 spans 15 amino acids. The CDR3 loop reads CASREFDSGANVLTF. The CDR3 region has the DNA TGTGCCAGCAGAGAGTTCGACTCTGGGGCCAACGTCCTGACTTTC.

This clonotype was detected many times. The chain recombines TRBV11-2 with TRBJ2-1; D could derive from TRBD1 or TRBD2 (5 bases each). The V and J ends lost 0 bases and 6 bases respectively, with 12 bases between them. The CDR3 has 15 residues. Per germline, CDR1 SGHAT and CDR2 FQNNGV. CDR3 region: CASSLEGDPFNEQFF. The CDR3 nucleotides read TGTGCCAGCAGCTTAGAGGGGGACCCTTTCAATGAGCAGTTCTTC.

This clonotype has only a few counts. This chain uses TRBV12-3 or TRBV12-4 with TRBJ1-3, with 10 nucleotides matching TRBD1. The CDR3 sequence is 16 residues long. J was trimmed by 3 bases and V by 6 bases; bases with no gene match: 8. The CDR3 sequence: CASRTRDRGRGNTIYF. As DNA, the CDR3 is TGTGCCAGCAGAACCCGGGACAGGGGTCGTGGAAACACCATATATTTT.

This clonotype has ten or more counts. The chain links TRBV4-1 to TRBJ2-5; TRBD2 agrees at 10 bases. CDR1 is MGHRA, CDR2 YSYEKL, per germline. V trimming: 2 bases; J trimming: 4 bases; junction bases outside the gene matches: 7. The length of the CDR3 is 16 residues. For the CDR3, the DNA is TGCGCCAGCAGCCAATGGCTAGCGGGAGTGGGAGAGACCCAGTACTTC. This gives the protein CASSQWLAGVGETQYF.